This is a list of T cell receptor beta chains from one sample in a study of tumor-infiltrating lymphocytes in oesophageal squamous cell carcinoma. TCRdb re-called the PCR reads with MiXCR, one entry per CDR3 protein. The sample lists around 13,000 distinct CDR3 sequences, 54% seen once, with 36% in the top ten. The specimen was esophageal tumor tissue. The receptors were gathered from a male donor with esophageal squamous cell carcinoma. Each CDR3 is given with its conserved first and last residue. D genes are given only for firm matches. Only some rows state a clone size, as once, few, many or a class for expanded clones.

j_call clone_size v_call d_call cdr3_aa cdr3_nt
TRBJ2-1 few TRBV7-6 NA CASSPKQNSIYNEQFF TGTGCCAGCAGCCCAAAACAGAATAGCATTTACAATGAGCAGTTCTTC
TRBJ2-1 NA TRBV7-9 TRBD1 CASSSRRQGDRNEQFF TGTGCCAGCAGCTCACGACGACAGGGGGATAGGAATGAGCAGTTCTTC
TRBJ2-7 NA TRBV28 TRBD2 CASTMKSGGTYEQYF TGTGCCAGCACTATGAAGAGCGGGGGTACCTACGAGCAGTACTTC
TRBJ2-1 NA TRBV12-3/TRBV12-4 TRBD2 CASSFTRLAGEQFF TGTGCCAGCAGTTTTACGAGACTAGCGGGCGAGCAGTTCTTC
TRBJ2-7 NA TRBV10-1 TRBD1 CASQRTGEFEQYF TGCGCCAGCCAAAGGACAGGGGAATTCGAGCAGTACTTC
TRBJ2-2 NA TRBV5-4 NA CASSLAFGQGTGELFF TGCGCCAGCAGCTTGGCTTTCGGCCAAGGAACCGGGGAGCTGTTTTTT
TRBJ2-5 NA TRBV6-1 TRBD2 CASRRGGQEETQYF TGTGCCAGCAGACGGGGGGGCCAGGAAGAGACCCAGTACTTC
TRBJ2-5 NA TRBV7-3 TRBD2 CASSPVARGRGEQYF TGTGCCAGCAGCCCTGTGGCTAGAGGCCGGGGGGAGCAGTACTTC
TRBJ2-7 many TRBV5-1 TRBD2 CASSSTRGDGEQYF TGCGCCAGCAGCTCAACCCGGGGGGATGGGGAGCAGTACTTC
TRBJ2-5 NA TRBV7-6 TRBD2 CASSSNSGRLGTQYF TGTGCCAGCAGTTCAAATAGCGGGAGGTTGGGGACCCAGTACTTC